This TCR beta chain is from a study of T cell repertoires in cytomegalovirus infection. Study-level findings and limits: The ex vivo response showed dominance by HLA-C-restricted CMV-specific TCR beta clonotypes. Carriers of CMV plus the relevant HLA were identified by cumulative public TCR beta family frequency.

Each CDR3 protein gets one entry after TCRdb re-called the reads with MiXCR. The table shows under 350,000 distinct CDR3 sequences, with around 10% occurring only once. Many counts were recorded for this clonotype. Antigen: not known. CDR1 SGHTA and CDR2 FQGNSA come from the germline V gene. This CDR3 spans 15 amino acids. The junction had 5 bases not matched to a gene; V was cut back by 4 bases and J by 5 bases. The TCR sequence derives from a human donor in good health (CMV status not recorded). Some clones in this sample may be carry-over from other donors' samples. V gene TRBV7-2 combines with J gene TRBJ1-4; TRBD1 matches 9 bases. The specimen sequenced was PBMCs. DNA for the CDR3: TGTGCCAGCAGCTCAACAGGGGGCCGGAATGAAAAACTGTTTTTT. Protein product: CASSSTGGRNEKLFF.